The 18 T cell receptor beta chains in this list originate from one sample, sequenced in a study of beta chain features in type 1 diabetes. Expressed TCRB transcripts were sequenced because the isolated RNA had all been reverse transcribed beforehand. The data were produced by immunoSEQ multiplex PCR, yet TCRdb's version contains in-frame clones alone and is incomplete. This table has 150,000 or so clones, around 51% appearing once. Sequencing used Tregs from blood. These TCRs come from a man between 18 and 35 years old in good health.

Only a few counts were recorded for this clone. This chain joins TRBV4-2 and TRBJ2-5; 8 bases map to TRBD2. Germline CDR1 LGHNA, CDR2 YNFKEQ. The V gene end was trimmed by 0 bases and the J gene end by 4 bases; junction bases not matched to a gene: 10. The CDR3 is made up of 17 amino acids. The CDR3 DNA sequence: TGTGCCAGCAGCCAAGACTGGGGACTAGTCACTGGAGAGACCCAGTACTTC. Translating gives CASSQDWGLVTGETQYF.

V usage is TRBV30 and J usage is TRBJ2-3; 10 nucleotides agree with TRBD2. Germline-derived CDR1 and CDR2 are GTSNPN and SVGIG (reference sequence). The CDR3 has 18 amino acids. Unmatched junction bases numbered 13, after V lost 2 bases and J lost 2 bases. CDR3: CAWSLVAGGTTHTDTQYF. The CDR3 DNA reads TGTGCCTGGAGTCTGGTAGCGGGGGGCACTACACACACAGATACGCAGTATTTT.

The chain carries TRBV5-4 and TRBJ2-1; the D gene is possibly TRBD2 (6 bases). Per germline, CDR1 SGHNT and CDR2 YYREEE (reference sequence). Trimming stripped 9 bases from V and 0 bases from J, with 16 bases between. The CDR3 is 15 residues long. The CDR3 coding sequence is TGTGCCACAACTTCGGGGGTAACCTCCTACAATGAGCAGTTCTTC. Amino acids: CATTSGVTSYNEQFF.

The chain recombines TRBV7-2 with TRBJ1-5; tentatively, D is TRBD1 (6 bases). The V gene lost 1 base and the J gene lost 5 bases, with 12 bases spanning the gap. Germline CDR1 reads SGHTA; CDR2 reads FQGNSA. This CDR3 region has 15 residues. In DNA, the CDR3 is TGTGCCAGCAGCTTAGTATCTCAGGGGTATCAGCCCCAGCATTTT. Translating gives CASSLVSQGYQPQHF.

This clone has only a few counts. The sample contains more than one DNA sequence encoding this CDR3. The chain couples TRBV7-2 to TRBJ2-6; no clear D gene. The CDR3 is 15 amino acids. Germline CDR1 SGHTA, CDR2 FQGNSA. The V gene lost 1 base and the J gene lost 2 bases, with 6 bases spanning the gap. CDR3 protein: CASSLGGAGANVLTF. CDR3 DNA sequence: TGTGCCAGCAGCTTAGGCGGTGCTGGGGCCAACGTCCTGACTTTC.

The table lists this clone with a few counts. The chain has TRBV29-1 and TRBJ2-1, with 9 positions matching TRBD2. Germline V gene lookup returns CDR1 SQVTM and CDR2 ANQGSEA. After removal of 1 base from V and 8 bases from J, the junction contained 6 bases not matched to a gene. The CDR3 has 14 amino acids. Here the CDR3 reads CSVEGGSGGDEQFF. The CDR3 DNA follows: TGCAGCGTTGAAGGAGGTAGCGGGGGCGATGAGCAGTTCTTC.

The V and J genes are TRBV5-1 and TRBJ1-2; TRBD1 aligns across 9 bases. The V and J ends lost 4 bases and 8 bases, in that order; junction bases with no gene match: 3. The CDR3 sequence is 12 residues long. The germline V gene encodes CDR1 SGHRS and CDR2 YFSETQ. CDR3 DNA: TGCGCCAGCAGCGGTGGGACAGGGGGCTACACCTTC. Translating it yields CASSGGTGGYTF.

The chain uses TRBV7-9 and TRBJ1-1; 8 nucleotides line up with TRBD1. CDR3 length: 13 amino acids. V lost 2 bases and J lost 4; bases outside the gene matches: 0. Germline CDR1 reads SEHNR; CDR2 reads FQNEAQ (reference sequence). The CDR3 DNA is TGTGCCAGCAGCTTACAGGGGGCCACTGAAGCTTTCTTT. It is translated as CASSLQGATEAFF.

This clone was seen a few times. The gene calls are TRBV6-6 and TRBJ2-7; TRBD2 matches 10 bases. The V gene end was trimmed by 7 bases and the J gene end by 2 bases; junction bases not matched to a gene: 8. The V gene's germline CDR1 is MNHNY and CDR2 SVGAGI (reference sequence). CDR3 length: 15 residues. The CDR3 sequence: CASTKPLAGAYEQYF. The CDR3 nucleotides are TGTGCCAGCACCAAACCCCTAGCGGGGGCCTACGAGCAGTACTTC.

This rearrangement joins TRBV7-2 to TRBJ2-3; D is unclear. V was trimmed by 5 bases and J by 2 bases, leaving 5 bases between them. CDR1 and CDR2 (germline): SGHTA, FQGNSA. This CDR3 comprises 12 residues. For the CDR3, the DNA is TGTGCCAGCAGCACCTACACAGATACGCAGTATTTT. Residues: CASSTYTDTQYF.

This clone showed up just a few times. The chain has TRBV29-1 and TRBJ1-1; 8 bases align to TRBD1. Germline CDR1 SQVTM, CDR2 ANQGSEA. J lost 4 bases, V lost 8 bases, and 12 bases had no gene match. The CDR3 has 14 residues. This CDR3 reads CSSRGLRGPTEAFF. DNA for the CDR3: TGCAGCTCTCGAGGTCTCAGGGGGCCCACTGAAGCTTTCTTT.

The chain combines TRBV7-2 with TRBJ1-2, with 10 bases that match TRBD1. Unmatched junction bases numbered 6, after V lost 5 bases and J lost 3 bases. The CDR3 runs 15 residues. Germline CDR1 and CDR2: SGHTA and FQGNSA. Written as DNA, the CDR3 is TGTGCCAGCAGCCCAAGACAGGGGGCGGACTATGGCTACACCTTC. It codes for CASSPRQGADYGYTF.

The chain employs TRBV7-2 and TRBJ2-1, with 7 bases identical to TRBD2. With V trimmed by 5 bases and J by 2 bases, 6 bases remained unmatched. This CDR3 has 15 residues. CDR1 and CDR2 (germline): SGHTA, FQGNSA. The CDR3 loop is CASSLSGFAYNEQFF. The CDR3 DNA is TGTGCCAGCAGCCTTAGCGGGTTTGCCTACAATGAGCAGTTCTTC.

This chain joins TRBV11-2 and TRBJ2-7; D is unresolved. CDR1 is SGHAT, CDR2 FQNNGV, per germline. This CDR3 has 11 residues. V shed 5 bases and J shed 6 bases, with 8 bases lying between them. Written as DNA, the CDR3 is TGTGCCAGCAGCCAAGTCGGCGAGCAGTACTTC. Its translation is CASSQVGEQYF.

Here the CDR3 DNA reads TGTGCCATCAGTGAAAAGGTAGGAGCCAATCAGCCCCAGCATTTT. This sequence encodes CAISEKVGANQPQHF. This chain connects TRBV10-3 to TRBJ1-5; D gene uncertain. Trimming took 3 bases from V and 3 from J, leaving 12 bases between them. CDR1 and CDR2 (germline): ENHRY, SYGVKD. The length of the CDR3 is 15 residues.

This clone was found a few times. J is TRBJ1-2 and V is TRBV7-9; 7 positions match TRBD1. V shed 4 bases, J shed 4 bases, and the junction held 3 bases outside the gene matches. The CDR3 totals 13 residues. Germline loops: CDR1 SEHNR, CDR2 FQNEAQ (reference sequence). The CDR3 loop reads CASSSTGFYGYTF. The DNA of the CDR3 is TGTGCCAGCAGCTCGACAGGGTTCTATGGCTACACCTTC.

Comment on this clone: At one boundary the junction diverges from the germline segment, which might be a read error. V and J are TRBV29-1 and TRBJ1-2; 9 bases agree with TRBD1. Looked up from germline, CDR1 is SQVTM and CDR2 is ANQGSEA. CDR3 length equals 13 residues. The CDR3 nucleotides read TGCAGCGTTGAGGCTCGGGACAGGGTTAAACGGAGCTTC. Translating it yields CSVEARDRVKRSF.

The V gene is TRBV19, the J gene TRBJ1-1, with D possibly TRBD1 on 6 matching bases. CDR3 length: 16 residues. CDR1 is LNHDA and CDR2 is SQIVND in the germline V gene (reference sequence). The germline V and J ends were trimmed by 6 bases and 0 bases, with 17 bases remaining between them. The CDR3 sequence is CASSTRDIALNTEAFF. CDR3 DNA: TGTGCCAGTAGCACTAGGGACATAGCATTGAACACTGAAGCTTTCTTT.